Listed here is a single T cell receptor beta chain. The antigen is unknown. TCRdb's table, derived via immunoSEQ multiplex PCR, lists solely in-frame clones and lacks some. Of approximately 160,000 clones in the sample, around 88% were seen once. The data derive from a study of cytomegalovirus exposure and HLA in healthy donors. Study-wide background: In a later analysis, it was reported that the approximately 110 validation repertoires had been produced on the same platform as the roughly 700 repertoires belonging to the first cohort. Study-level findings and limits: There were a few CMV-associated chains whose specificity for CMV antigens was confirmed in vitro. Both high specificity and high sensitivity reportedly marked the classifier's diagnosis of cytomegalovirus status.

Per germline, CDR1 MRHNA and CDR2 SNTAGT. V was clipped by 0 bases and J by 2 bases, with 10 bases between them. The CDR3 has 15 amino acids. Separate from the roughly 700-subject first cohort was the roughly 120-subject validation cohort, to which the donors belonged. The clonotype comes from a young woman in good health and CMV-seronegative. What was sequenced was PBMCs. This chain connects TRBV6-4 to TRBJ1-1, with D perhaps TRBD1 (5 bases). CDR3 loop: CASSDSPQGNTEAFF. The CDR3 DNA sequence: TGTGCCAGCAGTGACTCTCCCCAGGGAAACACTGAAGCTTTCTTT.